The next 17 T cell receptor beta chains were all read from a single sample in a study of blood T cells in healthy people across ages. For the second PCR, which ran for about 7 to 12 cycles, a sample-barcoded 5' primer and a J-beta primer mix were used. From the 5' RACE reads, TCRdb called clonotypes with MiXCR, one entry per CDR3 protein. Of roughly 800,000 distinct CDR3 sequences in the sample, around 25% were seen once. Another study also made use of these data, one on T cells of mothers and their children.

Sequencing was performed on blood. The receptors originated from a boy aged 5-17 years in good health.

The table lists this clonotype with a few counts. The chain is built from TRBV29-1 and TRBJ2-7; 8 positions match TRBD1. Trimming removed 4 bases from V and 2 bases from J; junction bases left unmatched: 16. CDR3 length: 17 amino acids. Germline-derived CDR1 and CDR2 are SQVTM and ANQGSEA. The CDR3 spells CSVVPGQGFLSTYEQYF. DNA of the CDR3: TGCAGCGTTGTACCCGGACAGGGCTTTCTCTCTACCTACGAGCAGTACTTC.

The chain has TRBV28 and TRBJ1-2; no clear D. This CDR3 has 13 amino acids. Germline-derived CDR1 and CDR2 are MDHEN and SYDVKM. V lost 3 bases, J lost 7 bases, and 12 bases lay in between. The CDR3 nucleotides read TGTGCCAGCAGTTTTGTAGCGGGCGGTGGCTACACCTTC. As protein: CASSFVAGGGYTF.

The V call is TRBV10-3, the J call TRBJ1-2; possibly TRBD1 for D (6 bases). V was pared by 6 bases and J by 10 bases, with 36 bases between. This CDR3 is built from 19 residues. Germline CDR1 is ENHRY and CDR2 is SYGVKD. CDR3 DNA: TGTGCCATCAGCGGGATATCCCTTTCCAATCCCATAGGGGGGGTCCTCTACACCTTC. Its protein is CAISGISLSNPIGGVLYTF.

The V and J genes are TRBV12-3 or TRBV12-4 and TRBJ1-2; TRBD1 might be the D (5 bases). The CDR3 is 13 amino acids. Deletions cut 5 bases from V and 4 bases from J, with 11 bases between. CDR3 nucleotide sequence: TGTGCCAGCAGTGGGGGGGTAGGCTATGGCTACACCTTC. This codes for CASSGGVGYGYTF.

The chain couples TRBV6-6 to TRBJ2-3, with D perhaps TRBD2 (5 bases). V dropped 7 bases and J dropped 1 base, with 15 bases sitting between them. Germline values: CDR1 MNHNY, CDR2 SVGAGI (reference sequence). This CDR3 comprises 15 residues. CDR3 loop: CASNGRRGGTDTQYF. CDR3 sequence (DNA): TGTGCCAGCAATGGAAGACGGGGAGGCACAGATACGCAGTATTTT.

This clonotype was counted a few times. The V and J genes are TRBV27 and TRBJ2-4, with D possibly called TRBD1 or TRBD2 (5 bases each). Trimming removed 4 bases at V and 1 base at J, with 17 bases between. From germline, CDR1 is MNHEY and CDR2 SMNVEV (reference sequence). CDR3 size: 17 residues. CDR3 region: CASSSLTGGTAKNIQYF. DNA of the CDR3: TGTGCCAGCAGTTCCTTGACTGGGGGTACGGCCAAAAACATTCAGTACTTC.

This clonotype has a handful of counts. The chain couples TRBV6-5 to TRBJ2-1, with 10 positions matching TRBD1. J lost 5 bases, V lost 5 bases, and 6 bases had no gene match. The CDR3 loop spans 15 amino acids. Germline loops: CDR1 MNHEY, CDR2 SVGAGI. CDR3 bases: TGTGCCAGCAGTAGACAGGGGGCTCCAGACAATGAGCAGTTCTTC. It codes for CASSRQGAPDNEQFF.

This chain links TRBV6-6 with TRBJ1-2, with 9 bases that match TRBD1. CDR3 length: 16 amino acids. J gave up 5 bases and V 5 bases, and 12 bases lay outside the gene matches. Germline-derived CDR1 and CDR2 are MNHNY and SVGAGI (reference sequence). The CDR3, as DNA: TGTGCCAGCAGTAAAAGGACAGGGGAGGGGAAGTATGGCTACACCTTC. Its translation is CASSKRTGEGKYGYTF.

The sample holds a few counts of this clonotype. The rearrangement joins TRBV20-1 to TRBJ2-2; the match to TRBD1 covers 8 bases. CDR3 length: 15 amino acids. CDR1 is DFQATT and CDR2 is SNEGSKA in the germline V gene (reference sequence). Trimming removed 2 bases from V and 1 base from J; junction bases left unmatched: 3. The CDR3 reads CSARPDRGNTGELFF. The CDR3 DNA follows: TGCAGTGCTAGACCCGACAGGGGGAACACCGGGGAGCTGTTTTTT.

This clonotype was observed a few times. The rearrangement links TRBV4-3 to TRBJ2-7; TRBD1 matches at 7 bases. Germline CDR1 and CDR2: LGHNA and YSLEER. J lost 4 bases, V lost 4 bases, and 10 bases had no gene match. CDR3 length: 15 amino acids. The CDR3 DNA follows: TGCGCCAGCAGCCCTTACAGGGGATGGTCGTACGAGCAGTACTTC. Amino acid sequence: CASSPYRGWSYEQYF.

V and J are TRBV5-5 and TRBJ1-5, with D possibly being TRBD1 (5 bases). Deletions cut 3 bases from V and 6 bases from J, with 13 bases between. The CDR3 consists of 14 residues. Looked up from germline, CDR1 is SGHKS and CDR2 is YYEKEE (reference sequence). The CDR3 spells CASSWGSGSQPQHF. Here the CDR3 DNA reads TGTGCCAGCAGCTGGGGGTCGGGCAGTCAGCCCCAGCATTTT. Based on the CDR3 plus reference TRBV5-5 and TRBJ1-5, the full variable domain is DAGVTQSPTHLIKTRGQQVTLRCSPISGHKSVSWYQQVLGQGPQFIFQYYEKEERGRGNFPDRFSARQFPNYSSELNVNALLLGDSALYLCASSWGSGSQPQHFGDGTRLSIL.

This clonotype appeared once. The CDR3 spells CASSVVTGGANVLTF. Here the CDR3 DNA reads TGTGCCAGCAGCGTAGTTACAGGAGGGGCCAACGTCCTGACTTTC. V and J are TRBV9 and TRBJ2-6, with D tentatively TRBD1 (5 bases). The CDR3 totals 15 residues. In germline, CDR1 is SGDLS, CDR2 YYNGEE. Trimming removed 0 bases at V and 4 bases at J, with 8 bases between.

This chain links TRBV2 with TRBJ2-7; D is ambiguous. Germline CDR1 and CDR2: SNHLY and FYNNEI. The CDR3 totals 13 residues. V was pared by 3 bases and J by 0 bases, with 6 bases between. The CDR3 coding sequence is TGTGCCAGCAGTGACAGGAGCTCCTACGAGCAGTACTTC. This translates into CASSDRSSYEQYF.

This chain connects TRBV19 to TRBJ2-1; D remains unclear. The CDR3 consists of 15 residues. Germline V gene data show CDR1 as LNHDA and CDR2 as SQIVND (reference sequence). V shed 7 bases and J shed 0 bases, with 13 bases lying between them. CDR3 amino acids: CASTDNTYSYNEQFF. The CDR3 nucleotides read TGTGCCAGTACCGACAACACCTACTCCTACAATGAGCAGTTCTTC.

This clonotype was counted a few times. This rearrangement joins TRBV24-1 to TRBJ2-1; TRBD2 matches at 9 bases. The CDR3 runs 16 residues. J was trimmed by 7 bases and V by 0 bases; bases with no gene match: 6. Germline assignment: CDR1 KGHDR and CDR2 SFDVKD. CDR3 sequence (DNA): TGTGCCACCAGTGATTTGGCGGGGGGGACTAAAAATGAGCAGTTCTTC. This gives the protein CATSDLAGGTKNEQFF.

There are a few counts of this clonotype. V and J are TRBV29-1 and TRBJ2-5; TRBD2 might be the D (6 bases). The end of the DNA aligns better with TRBJ2-1, so the J call may be wrong. This CDR3 comprises 11 residues. Germline V gene lookup returns CDR1 SQVTM and CDR2 ANQGSEA. This CDR3 is CSVNRGDEQFF. The CDR3 nucleotides are TGCAGCGTTAATCGCGGGGATGAGCAGTTCTTC.

This clonotype appeared a few times. One end of the junction is discordant with germline, which a read error may explain. This chain uses TRBV9 with TRBJ1-4, with a weak D call TRBD1 (5 bases). The CDR3 sequence is 15 residues long. CDR1 is SGDLS, CDR2 YYNGEE, per germline. CDR3 protein: CASSNPGIGAEKPFF. CDR3 DNA sequence: TGTGCCAGCAGCAACCCGGGCATAGGGGCGGAAAAACCGTTTTTT.